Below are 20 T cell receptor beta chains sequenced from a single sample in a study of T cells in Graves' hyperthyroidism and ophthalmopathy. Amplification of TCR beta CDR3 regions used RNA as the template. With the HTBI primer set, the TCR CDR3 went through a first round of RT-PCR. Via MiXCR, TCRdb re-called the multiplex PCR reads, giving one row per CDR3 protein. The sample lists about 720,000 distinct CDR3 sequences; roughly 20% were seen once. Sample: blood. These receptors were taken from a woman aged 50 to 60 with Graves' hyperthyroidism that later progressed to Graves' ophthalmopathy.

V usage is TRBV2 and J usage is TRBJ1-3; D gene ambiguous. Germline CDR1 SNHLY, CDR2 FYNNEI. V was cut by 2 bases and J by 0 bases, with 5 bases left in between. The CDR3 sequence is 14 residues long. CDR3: CASSERFSGNTIYF. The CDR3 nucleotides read TGTGCCAGCAGTGAAAGATTCTCTGGAAACACCATATATTTT.

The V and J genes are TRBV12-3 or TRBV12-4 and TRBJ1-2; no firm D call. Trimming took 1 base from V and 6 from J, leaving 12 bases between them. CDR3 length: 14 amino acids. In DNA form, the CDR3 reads TGTGCCAGCAGTTTAGTGTTGAGATCGGATGGCTACACCTTC. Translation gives CASSLVLRSDGYTF.

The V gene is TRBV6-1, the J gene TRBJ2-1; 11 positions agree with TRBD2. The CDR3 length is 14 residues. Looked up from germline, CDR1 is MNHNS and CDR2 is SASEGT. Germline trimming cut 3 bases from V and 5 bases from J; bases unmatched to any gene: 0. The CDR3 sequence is CASSEGLADNEQFF. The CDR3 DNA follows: TGTGCCAGCAGTGAGGGACTAGCGGACAATGAGCAGTTCTTC.

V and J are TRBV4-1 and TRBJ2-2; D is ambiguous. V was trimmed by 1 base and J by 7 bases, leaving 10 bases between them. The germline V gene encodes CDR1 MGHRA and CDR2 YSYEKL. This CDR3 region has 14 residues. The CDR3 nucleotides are TGCGCCAGCAGCCAAGCCGAGGCGAACGGGGAGCTGTTTTTT. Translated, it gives CASSQAEANGELFF.

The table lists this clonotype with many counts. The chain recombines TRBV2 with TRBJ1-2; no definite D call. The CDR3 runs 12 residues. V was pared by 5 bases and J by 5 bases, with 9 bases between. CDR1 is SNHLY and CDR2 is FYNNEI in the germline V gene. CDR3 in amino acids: CASSQQRYGYTF. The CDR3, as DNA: TGTGCCAGCAGTCAACAGAGGTATGGCTACACCTTC. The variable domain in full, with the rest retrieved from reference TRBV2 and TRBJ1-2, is EPEVTQTPSHQVTQMGQEVILRCVPISNHLYFYWYRQILGQKVEFLVSFYNNEISEKSEIFDDQFSVERPDGSNFTLKIRSTKLEDSAMYFCASSQQRYGYTFGSGTRLTVV.

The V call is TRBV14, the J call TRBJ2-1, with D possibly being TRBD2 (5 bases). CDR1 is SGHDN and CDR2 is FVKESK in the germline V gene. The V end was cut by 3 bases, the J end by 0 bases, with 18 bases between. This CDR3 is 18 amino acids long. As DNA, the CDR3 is TGTGCCAGCAGCCACGTTGCGGGCTCCTCCCGCTCCTACAATGAGCAGTTCTTC. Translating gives CASSHVAGSSRSYNEQFF.

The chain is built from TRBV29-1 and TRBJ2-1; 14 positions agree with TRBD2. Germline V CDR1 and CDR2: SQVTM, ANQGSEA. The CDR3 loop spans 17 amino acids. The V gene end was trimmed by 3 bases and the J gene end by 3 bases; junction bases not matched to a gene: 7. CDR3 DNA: TGCAGCGTTGAGGGACTAGCGGGGGCCGGTTACTACAATGAGCAGTTCTTC. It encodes CSVEGLAGAGYYNEQFF.

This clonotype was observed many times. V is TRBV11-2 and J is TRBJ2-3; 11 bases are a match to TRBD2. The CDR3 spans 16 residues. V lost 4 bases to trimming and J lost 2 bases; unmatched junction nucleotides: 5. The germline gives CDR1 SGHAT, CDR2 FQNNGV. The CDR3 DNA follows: TGTGCCAGCAGCTACACTAGCGGGGGAGCCACAGATACGCAGTATTTT. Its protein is CASSYTSGGATDTQYF.

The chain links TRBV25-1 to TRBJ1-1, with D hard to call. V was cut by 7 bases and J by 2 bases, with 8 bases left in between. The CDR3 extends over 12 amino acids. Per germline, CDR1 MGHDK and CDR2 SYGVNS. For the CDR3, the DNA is TGTGCCAGCAAAAGGAGCAACACTGAAGCTTTCTTT. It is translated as CASKRSNTEAFF.

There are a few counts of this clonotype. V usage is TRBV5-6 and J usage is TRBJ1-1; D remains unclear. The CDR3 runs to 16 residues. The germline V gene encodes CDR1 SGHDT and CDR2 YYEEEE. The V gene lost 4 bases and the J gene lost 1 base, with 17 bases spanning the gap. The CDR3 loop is CASSTQTRPANTEAFF. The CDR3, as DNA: TGTGCCAGCAGCACTCAGACACGTCCGGCGAACACTGAAGCTTTCTTT.

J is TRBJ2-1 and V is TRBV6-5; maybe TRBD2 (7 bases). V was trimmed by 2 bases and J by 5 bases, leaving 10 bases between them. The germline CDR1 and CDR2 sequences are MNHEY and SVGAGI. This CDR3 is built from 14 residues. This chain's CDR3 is CASSYRGAHNEQFF. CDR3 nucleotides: TGTGCCAGCAGTTACCGGGGGGCCCACAATGAGCAGTTCTTC.

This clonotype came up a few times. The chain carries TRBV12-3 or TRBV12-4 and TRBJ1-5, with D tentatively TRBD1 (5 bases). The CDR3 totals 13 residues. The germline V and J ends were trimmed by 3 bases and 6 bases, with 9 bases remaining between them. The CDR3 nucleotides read TGTGCCAGCAGTTTTTCAGGGTTTCAGCCCCAGCATTTT. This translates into CASSFSGFQPQHF.

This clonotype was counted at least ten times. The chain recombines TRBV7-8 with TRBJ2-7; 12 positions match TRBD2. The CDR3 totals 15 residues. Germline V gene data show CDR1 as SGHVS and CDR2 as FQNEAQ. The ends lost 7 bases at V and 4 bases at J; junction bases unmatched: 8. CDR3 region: CASTRGTSGLYEQYF. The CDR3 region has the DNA TGTGCCAGCACTAGGGGGACTAGCGGGCTATACGAGCAGTACTTC.

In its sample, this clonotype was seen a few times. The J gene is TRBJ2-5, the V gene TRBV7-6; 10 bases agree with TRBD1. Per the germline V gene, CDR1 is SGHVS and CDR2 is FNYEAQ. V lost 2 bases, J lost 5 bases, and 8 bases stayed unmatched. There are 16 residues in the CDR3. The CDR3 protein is CASSLSLGGQGETQYF. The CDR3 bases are TGTGCCAGCAGCTTATCATTGGGGGGACAGGGGGAGACCCAGTACTTC.

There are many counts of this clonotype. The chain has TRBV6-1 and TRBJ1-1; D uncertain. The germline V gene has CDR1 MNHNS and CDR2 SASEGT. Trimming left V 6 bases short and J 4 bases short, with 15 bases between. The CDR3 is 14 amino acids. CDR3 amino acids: CASSQTPPGTEAFF. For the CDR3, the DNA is TGTGCCAGCAGCCAGACACCCCCGGGCACTGAAGCTTTCTTT.

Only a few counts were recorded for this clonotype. The chain's CDR3 is CASSSGRTGVVSGNTIYF. The DNA for the CDR3 is TGCGCCAGCAGCTCCGGGAGGACAGGGGTTGTGTCTGGAAACACCATATATTTT. This chain joins TRBV5-1 and TRBJ1-3, with TRBD1 matching 9 bases. Germline V lookup: CDR1 SGHRS, CDR2 YFSETQ. The CDR3 extends over 18 amino acids. V trimming: 3 bases; J trimming: 1 base; junction bases outside the gene matches: 11.

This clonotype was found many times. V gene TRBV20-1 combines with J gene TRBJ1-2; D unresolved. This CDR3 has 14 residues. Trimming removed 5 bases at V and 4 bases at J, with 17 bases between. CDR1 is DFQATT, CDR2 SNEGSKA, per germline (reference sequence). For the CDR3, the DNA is TGCAGTGCTGAGGCCCTATCGGCAGGCTATGGCTACACCTTC. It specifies CSAEALSAGYGYTF.

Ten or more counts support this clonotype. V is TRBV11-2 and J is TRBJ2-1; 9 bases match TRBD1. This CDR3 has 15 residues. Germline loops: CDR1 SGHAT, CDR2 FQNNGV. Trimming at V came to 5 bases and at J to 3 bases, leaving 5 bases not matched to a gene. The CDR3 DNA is TGTGCCAGCAGCCCCGACAGGGGGATCTACAATGAGCAGTTCTTC. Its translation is CASSPDRGIYNEQFF.

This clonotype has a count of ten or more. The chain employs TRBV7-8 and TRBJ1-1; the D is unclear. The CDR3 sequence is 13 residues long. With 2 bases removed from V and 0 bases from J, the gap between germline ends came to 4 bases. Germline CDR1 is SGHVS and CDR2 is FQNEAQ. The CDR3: CASSLRLNTEAFF. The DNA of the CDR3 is TGTGCCAGCAGCTTAAGGTTGAACACTGAAGCTTTCTTT.

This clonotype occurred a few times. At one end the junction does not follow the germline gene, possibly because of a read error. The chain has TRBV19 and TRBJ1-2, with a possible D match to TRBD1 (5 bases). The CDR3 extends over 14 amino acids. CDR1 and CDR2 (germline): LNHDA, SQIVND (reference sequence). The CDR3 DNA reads TGTGCCAGTACTATAACCCAGGGCAACTATGGCTACACCTTC. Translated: CASTITQGNYGYTF.